The 18 T cell receptor beta chains presented below share a single source sample, sequenced in a study of T cell responses to AZD1222 COVID-19 vaccine. Repertoires were generated with immunoSEQ multiplex PCR, while TCRdb's copy carries only in-frame clones and drops some. The sample lists 40,000 to 55,000 clones, 85% to 90% seen once, with roughly 1.1% in the top ten. The sample was peripheral blood, taken 28 days after the second AZD1222 dose. Receptor source: an adult who received the AZD1222 COVID-19 vaccine.

The genes are TRBV5-1 and TRBJ1-1; D remains ambiguous. There are 14 residues in the CDR3. V gave up 2 bases and J gave up 0 bases, with 8 bases separating them. CDR1 is SGHRS and CDR2 is YFSETQ in the germline V gene. CDR3 region: CASSFYNMNTEAFF. CDR3 coding DNA: TGCGCCAGCAGCTTTTATAATATGAACACTGAAGCTTTCTTT.

The rearrangement links TRBV19 to TRBJ2-6; the D gene is possibly TRBD2 (5 bases). The germline V gene has CDR1 LNHDA and CDR2 SQIVND (reference sequence). CDR3 length: 20 amino acids. The V end lost 5 bases, the J end lost 0 bases, and 23 bases lay between the germline ends. This CDR3 reads CASSLRPPGRTNSGANVLTF. The CDR3 nucleotides are TGTGCCAGTAGTCTGAGACCCCCGGGAAGAACAAACTCTGGGGCCAACGTCCTGACTTTC.

V usage is TRBV5-6 and J usage is TRBJ1-4; D not certain. Trimming took 0 bases from V and 7 from J, leaving 7 bases between them. From germline, CDR1 is SGHDT and CDR2 YYEEEE. CDR3 length equals 13 residues. CDR3 coding DNA: TGTGCCAGCAGCTTGGGAGCAGTTGAAAAACTGTTTTTT. Residues: CASSLGAVEKLFF.

The chain couples TRBV5-1 to TRBJ2-7; TRBD1 aligns across 7 bases. With 4 bases clipped from V and 6 bases from J, the junction kept 10 bases outside the gene matches. CDR3 length equals 14 residues. The germline gives CDR1 SGHRS, CDR2 YFSETQ. The CDR3 sequence: CASSPPDRPAEQYF. CDR3 coding DNA: TGCGCCAGCAGCCCGCCGGACAGGCCGGCCGAGCAGTACTTC.

This clone was observed a single time. The rearrangement links TRBV5-1 to TRBJ1-4; the match to TRBD1 covers 7 bases. Germline V gene sequence: CDR1 SGHRS, CDR2 YFSETQ. The CDR3 has 14 amino acids. V lost 2 bases to trimming and J lost 6 bases; unmatched junction nucleotides: 4. CDR3 loop: CASSFYRGDEKLFF. CDR3 nucleotide sequence: TGCGCCAGCAGCTTCTACAGGGGTGATGAAAAACTGTTTTTT.

The chain joins TRBV5-4 to TRBJ2-7; 12 bases agree with TRBD2. The V and J ends lost 3 bases and 3 bases, in that order; junction bases with no gene match: 10. Germline lookup yields CDR1 SGHNT and CDR2 YYREEE (reference sequence). The length of the CDR3 is 17 residues. Written as DNA, the CDR3 is TGTGCCAGCAGCTATGCCCCACGGACTAGCGGGATCTACGAGCAGTACTTC. Encoded protein: CASSYAPRTSGIYEQYF.

The chain joins TRBV19 to TRBJ2-1; TRBD2 aligns across 9 bases. The CDR3 is 14 residues long. From germline, CDR1 is LNHDA and CDR2 SQIVND (reference sequence). The trim removed 1 base at V and 9 bases at J, leaving 4 bases unmatched. The CDR3 sequence: CASSIVGSGGEQFF. CDR3 nucleotide sequence: TGTGCCAGTAGTATAGTTGGTAGCGGGGGTGAGCAGTTCTTC.

This clone was seen only once. V is TRBV5-4 and J is TRBJ1-2, with 7 bases that match TRBD1. Germline assignment: CDR1 SGHNT and CDR2 YYREEE (reference sequence). Unmatched junction bases numbered 6, after V lost 6 bases and J lost 4 bases. CDR3 length: 13 amino acids. This CDR3 is CASTEGQTYGYTF. CDR3 sequence (DNA): TGTGCCAGCACCGAGGGACAGACCTATGGCTACACCTTC.

The chain is built from TRBV6-5 and TRBJ1-1; D unresolved. Germline CDR1 and CDR2: MNHEY and SVGAGI. V was cut by 0 bases and J by 0 bases, with 8 bases left in between. The CDR3 totals 15 residues. Here the CDR3 DNA reads TGTGCCAGCAGTTACTCGGTCAGGATGAACACTGAAGCTTTCTTT. Amino acids: CASSYSVRMNTEAFF.

The CDR3 sequence: CASSELGSDYEQYF. The CDR3 DNA follows: TGTGCCAGCAGTGAATTAGGATCTGACTACGAGCAGTACTTC. The V gene is TRBV6-1, the J gene TRBJ2-7; D unclear. V was trimmed by 2 bases and J by 3 bases, leaving 11 bases between them. The CDR3 is made up of 14 amino acids. The germline CDR1 and CDR2 sequences are MNHNS and SASEGT.

The chain uses TRBV5-1 and TRBJ2-7; D remains ambiguous. Germline V gene lookup returns CDR1 SGHRS and CDR2 YFSETQ. V lost 0 bases to trimming and J lost 2 bases, with 12 bases between them. The CDR3 runs to 15 residues. This CDR3 reads CASSLDLWTPYEQYF. CDR3 DNA: TGCGCCAGCAGCTTGGACTTATGGACCCCCTACGAGCAGTACTTC.

The rearrangement joins TRBV5-1 to TRBJ1-1; D gene unclear. The length of the CDR3 is 15 residues. Germline V lookup: CDR1 SGHRS, CDR2 YFSETQ. V lost 0 bases and J lost 0, with 9 bases in between. The DNA for the CDR3 is TGCGCCAGCAGCTTGGGTGTGACGGTGAACACTGAAGCTTTCTTT. Translated, it gives CASSLGVTVNTEAFF.

The chain links TRBV5-6 to TRBJ2-5, with a possible D match to TRBD2 (5 bases). Germline lookup yields CDR1 SGHDT and CDR2 YYEEEE. The CDR3 totals 13 residues. V shed 4 bases and J shed 4 bases, with 11 bases lying between them. The CDR3 DNA reads as TGTGCCAGCAGCCCGGGGAGTTCAGAGACCCAGTACTTC. Translating gives CASSPGSSETQYF.

The rearrangement joins TRBV27 to TRBJ1-2; TRBD1 matches at 9 bases. The CDR3 has 15 amino acids. Trimming at V came to 6 bases and at J to 4 bases, leaving 9 bases not matched to a gene. Germline CDR1 is MNHEY and CDR2 is SMNVEV (reference sequence). CDR3 amino acids: CASSRKQGAIYGYTF. CDR3 DNA: TGTGCCAGCAGCCGAAAACAGGGGGCGATCTATGGCTACACCTTC.

V gene TRBV7-9 combines with J gene TRBJ2-7; 7 nucleotides match TRBD1. The germline V gene encodes CDR1 SEHNR and CDR2 FQNEAQ (reference sequence). The CDR3 has 14 residues. The V gene end was trimmed by 5 bases and the J gene end by 5 bases; junction bases not matched to a gene: 9. CDR3 residues: CASSRDSLWHEQYF. CDR3 in DNA: TGTGCCAGCAGCCGGGACAGCTTATGGCACGAGCAGTACTTC.

This chain joins TRBV18 and TRBJ2-1, with D possibly being TRBD1 or TRBD2 (6 bases each). V was shortened by 2 bases and J by 5 bases, with 10 bases between the two germline ends. Germline lookup yields CDR1 KGHSH and CDR2 LQKENI. The CDR3 contains 14 residues. The CDR3 region has the DNA TGTGCCAGCTCACCATACGGGGGCCACAATGAGCAGTTCTTC. Protein: CASSPYGGHNEQFF.

The CDR3 coding sequence is TGTGCCAGCAGCCCGGAGGTGGAGTCCTACAATGAGCAGTTCTTC. This sequence encodes CASSPEVESYNEQFF. The genes are TRBV27 and TRBJ2-1, with a possible D match to TRBD2 (5 bases). This CDR3 has 15 residues. Germline V gene sequence: CDR1 MNHEY, CDR2 SMNVEV (reference sequence). With 6 bases removed from V and 1 base from J, the gap between germline ends came to 13 bases.

The chain recombines TRBV5-1 with TRBJ2-1; TRBD2 matches at 14 bases. With 0 bases clipped from V and 8 bases from J, the junction kept 4 bases outside the gene matches. The CDR3 consists of 16 residues. Germline CDR1 and CDR2: SGHRS and YFSETQ. CDR3 bases: TGCGCCAGCAGCTTGGCGACTAGCGGGAGGGTCGATGAGCAGTTCTTC. As protein: CASSLATSGRVDEQFF.